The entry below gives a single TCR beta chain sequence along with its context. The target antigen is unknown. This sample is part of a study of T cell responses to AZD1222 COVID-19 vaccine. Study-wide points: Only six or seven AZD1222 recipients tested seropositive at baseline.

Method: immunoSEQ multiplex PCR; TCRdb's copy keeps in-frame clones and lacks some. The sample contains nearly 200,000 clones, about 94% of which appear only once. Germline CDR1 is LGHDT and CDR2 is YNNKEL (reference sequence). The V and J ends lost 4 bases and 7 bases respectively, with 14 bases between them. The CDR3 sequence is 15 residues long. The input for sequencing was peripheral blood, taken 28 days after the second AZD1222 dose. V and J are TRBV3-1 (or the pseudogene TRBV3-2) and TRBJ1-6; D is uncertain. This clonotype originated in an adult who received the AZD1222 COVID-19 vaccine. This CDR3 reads CASSRGRQTNSPLHF. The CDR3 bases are TGTGCCAGCAGCCGCGGGAGGCAGACAAATTCACCCCTCCACTTT.